This TCR beta chain was retrieved from a study of blood T cell repertoires in COVID-19. In the study overall: From T cells, B-cell-depleted T cells, or PBMCs came the material, which was cDNA or gDNA.

The CDR3 sequence is 15 residues long. V lost 6 bases and J 0 bases, leaving 13 bases between the germline ends. Germline V lookup: CDR1 MNHEY, CDR2 SVGAGI. TCRdb's table, derived via immunoSEQ multiplex PCR, lists solely in-frame clones and lacks some. This sample carries around 260,000 clones, about 88% of them seen once, and the ten largest clones take around 3.6%. Input material: peripheral blood. This TCR derives from a young man with active or convalescent COVID-19. This rearrangement joins TRBV6-5 to TRBJ2-3; D unclear. The CDR3 region is CASRISLTSTDTQYF. DNA of the CDR3: TGTGCCAGCAGGATCAGCCTGACTAGCACAGATACGCAGTATTTT.